This T cell receptor (beta chain) was obtained from a study of T-cell memory formation after mild COVID-19. About the study: Clustering of TCRs was largely donor specific.

As for this clonotype: Antigen unknown.

CDR1 is SNHLY, CDR2 FYNNEI, per germline. The germline V and J ends were trimmed by 1 base and 10 bases, with 18 bases remaining between them. This CDR3 contains 15 residues. 5'RACE primed from the constant segment yielded TCR alpha and TCR beta cDNA libraries bearing sample barcodes and UMIs. TCRdb ran MiXCR on the 5' RACE reads and lists one entry per CDR3 protein. The sample contains a few hundred thousand distinct CDR3 sequences, more than 15% of which appear only once. Notes on the study in general: Clones shrinking from day 15 to 85 showed even CD4/CD8 mixes; later expanders tilted CD4+. Contracting clones localized mainly to CM and EM when CD4+ and mainly to EMRA when CD8+.

This receptor was obtained from a man younger than 35 who had mild COVID-19 (a few samples of this study predate the infection). Cell type and time point are not known. The genes are TRBV2 and TRBJ2-3, with D perhaps being TRBD1 or TRBD2 (5 bases each). What was sequenced was PBMCs or a T cell subset sorted from them (not recorded which). For the CDR3, the DNA is TGTGCCAGCAGTGAAGGTCCGGCAGGGAGTTTGGCGCAGTATTTT. Its protein product is CASSEGPAGSLAQYF.